One and the same sample provided the 28 T cell receptor beta chains below, sequenced in a study of shared clonotypes between healthy human individuals. TCRdb's copy holds only in-frame clones and misses some; the assay was immunoSEQ multiplex PCR. The table shows approximately 2.3 million clones, with roughly 93% occurring only once. Sequenced input: naive CD4+ T cells from PBMCs. Subset described: CD45RA+ positively selected. The receptor source for this set is a man between 18 and 35 years old in good health. Some clones in this sample may be carry-over from other donors' samples.

The chain recombines TRBV19 with TRBJ1-5, with D hard to call. The germline V and J ends were trimmed by 2 bases and 3 bases, with 8 bases remaining between them. CDR1 is LNHDA, CDR2 SQIVND, per germline (reference sequence). The length of the CDR3 is 14 residues. The CDR3 here is CASSIFSFNQPQHF. The CDR3 DNA sequence: TGTGCCAGTAGTATATTCTCCTTCAATCAGCCCCAGCATTTT. Variable domain in full (rest from reference TRBV19 and TRBJ1-5): DGGITQSPKYLFRKEGQNVTLSCEQNLNHDAMYWYRQDPGQGLRLIYYSQIVNDFQKGDIAEGYSVSREKKESFPLTVTSAQKNPTAFYLCASSIFSFNQPQHFGDGTRLSIL.

CDR3 protein: CASSSDRLAKNIQYF. The DNA for the CDR3 is TGTGCCAGCAGCTCTGACAGATTAGCCAAAAACATTCAGTACTTC. The chain combines TRBV28 with TRBJ2-4, with a weak D call TRBD1 (5 bases). Germline assignment: CDR1 MDHEN and CDR2 SYDVKM. The CDR3 is made up of 15 amino acids. V was pared by 6 bases and J by 0 bases, with 12 bases between.

Of note for this clone: At the DNA level, this CDR3 is encoded by other sequences in the same sample as well. CDR3 residues: CASSEYNEQFF. CDR3 in DNA: TGTGCCAGCAGTGAGTACAATGAGCAGTTCTTC. The chain is built from TRBV2 and TRBJ2-1; D gene uncertain. This CDR3 is 11 amino acids long. V lost 3 bases and J lost 4, with 1 base in between. Germline CDR1 reads SNHLY; CDR2 reads FYNNEI.

This clone was counted once. CDR3 sequence: CASTSEANTGELFF. CDR3 bases: TGCGCCAGCACCAGCGAAGCGAACACCGGGGAGCTGTTTTTT. J is TRBJ2-2 and V is TRBV5-1; D not certain. V was cut by 6 bases and J by 0 bases, with 9 bases left in between. CDR1 is SGHRS and CDR2 is YFSETQ in the germline V gene. The CDR3 sequence is 14 residues long.

The rearrangement uses TRBV21-1 and TRBJ1-2; the table's D call, TRBD1, was not checked against the DNA. TRBV21-1 is given as a pseudogene. The CDR3 runs 15 residues. The CDR3 region has the DNA TGTGCCAGCAGACCCATAGGCAGGCCCGACTATGGCTACACCTTC. Translating gives CASRPIGRPDYGYTF.

The chain joins TRBV11-2 to TRBJ1-1, with D tentatively TRBD1 (5 bases). Between the trimmed V and J ends, which lost 5 bases and 0 bases, there was a span of 19 bases. The germline gives CDR1 SGHAT, CDR2 FQNNGV. CDR3 length: 17 residues. The CDR3 loop is CASSPRVGGVMNTEAFF. The CDR3 bases are TGTGCCAGCAGCCCCAGGGTGGGGGGGGTTATGAACACTGAAGCTTTCTTT.

This clone was seen only once. The CDR3 spells CASSSRSLSGIQYF. The CDR3 region has the DNA TGTGCCAGCAGCTCAAGATCGCTGAGTGGCATTCAGTACTTC. V gene TRBV9 combines with J gene TRBJ2-4; D not resolved. The CDR3 sequence is 14 residues long. Germline lookup yields CDR1 SGDLS and CDR2 YYNGEE. The ends were cut back, 4 bases at V and 9 bases at J, with 17 bases in the middle.

The chain uses TRBV5-1 and TRBJ1-3, with a possible D match to TRBD1 (5 bases). CDR3 size: 14 residues. V lost 4 bases, J lost 0 bases, and 8 bases lay in between. Germline V gives CDR1 SGHRS, CDR2 YFSETQ. CDR3 in amino acids: CASSGGGSGNTIYF. The DNA of the CDR3 is TGCGCCAGCAGCGGCGGGGGCTCTGGAAACACCATATATTTT.

The chain is built from TRBV7-3 and TRBJ1-2; the D is unclear. The germline CDR1 and CDR2 sequences are SGHTA and FQGTGA. V was pared by 4 bases and J by 8 bases, with 11 bases between. This CDR3 is built from 12 residues. The CDR3, as DNA: TGTGCCAGCAGCTCCCCGGGTCTGGGCTACACCTTC. Translation gives CASSSPGLGYTF.

To note about this clone: This sample includes further DNA sequences coding for the same CDR3. The DNA of the CDR3 is TGCGCCAGCAGCTTCCGGCCGAGACAAGAGACCCAGTACTTC. It is translated as CASSFRPRQETQYF. The rearrangement uses TRBV5-1 and TRBJ2-5; D is uncertain. The CDR3 extends over 14 amino acids. Germline V gives CDR1 SGHRS, CDR2 YFSETQ. V lost 2 bases and J 2 bases, leaving 10 bases between the germline ends.

V usage is TRBV30 and J usage is TRBJ2-2; 7 nucleotides match TRBD2. The CDR3 extends over 15 amino acids. V shed 3 bases and J 6 bases; nucleotides not matched to a gene: 10. From germline, CDR1 is GTSNPN and CDR2 SVGIG (reference sequence). CDR3 region: CAWRDRPGGPGELFF. The CDR3 DNA is TGTGCCTGGAGGGACCGGCCGGGGGGTCCCGGGGAGCTGTTTTTT.

The chain uses TRBV5-1 and TRBJ2-1; 8 nucleotides agree with TRBD2. Germline V gene lookup returns CDR1 SGHRS and CDR2 YFSETQ. The CDR3 loop spans 13 amino acids. V was pared by 4 bases and J by 8 bases, with 5 bases of the junction left unmatched. DNA for the CDR3: TGCGCCAGCAGCCGGGAGGGTAGCTATGAGCAGTTCTTC. It specifies CASSREGSYEQFF.

The V and J genes are TRBV6-1 and TRBJ2-1, with D unresolved. V was shortened by 3 bases and J by 15 bases, with 18 bases between the two germline ends. Per germline, CDR1 MNHNS and CDR2 SASEGT. The CDR3 is 13 residues long. The CDR3 protein is CASSDRVRPARFF. The CDR3 DNA reads as TGTGCCAGCAGTGACCGGGTTCGGCCGGCGCGGTTCTTC.

The chain recombines TRBV5-1 with TRBJ2-4; TRBD2 might be the D (5 bases). Germline-derived CDR1 and CDR2 are SGHRS and YFSETQ. The CDR3 sequence is 16 residues long. Trimming stripped 2 bases from V and 8 bases from J, with 20 bases between. The CDR3 nucleotides are TGCGCCAGCAGCTTCGGAAGTGTGAGGGTTGGGGACATTCAGTACTTC. Amino acid sequence: CASSFGSVRVGDIQYF.

This rearrangement joins TRBV5-1 to TRBJ2-1, with 14 bases aligning to TRBD2. CDR1 is SGHRS, CDR2 YFSETQ, per germline. The length of the CDR3 is 19 residues. The trim removed 4 bases at V and 12 bases at J, leaving 21 bases unmatched. CDR3: CASSIAGTSGSYPPSGQFF. The DNA of the CDR3 is TGCGCCAGCAGCATAGCCGGGACTAGCGGGAGTTACCCGCCTTCCGGGCAGTTCTTC.

This chain connects TRBV6-6 to TRBJ1-5; the D gene is possibly TRBD1 (5 bases). With 0 bases removed from V and 5 bases from J, the gap between germline ends came to 8 bases. This CDR3 has 14 residues. Per the germline V gene, CDR1 is MNHNY and CDR2 is SVGAGI (reference sequence). The CDR3 DNA follows: TGTGCCAGCAGTTACTCCCAGGGAGATCAGCCCCAGCATTTT. Translating gives CASSYSQGDQPQHF.

The chain employs TRBV6-5 and TRBJ1-1; tentative D call: TRBD1 (5 bases). Germline V gene sequence: CDR1 MNHEY, CDR2 SVGAGI. The CDR3 is 15 residues long. V shed 11 bases and J shed 3 bases, with 22 bases lying between them. The CDR3 region has the DNA TGTGCCTCGACCCGGCGAGGGGAATTGGACACTGAAGCTTTCTTT. It is translated as CASTRRGELDTEAFF.

Comment on this clone: The same CDR3 can be traced to other DNA sequences in this sample. The chain recombines TRBV6-5 with TRBJ1-5; 11 bases are a match to TRBD1. The CDR3 totals 14 residues. The germline CDR1 and CDR2 sequences are MNHEY and SVGAGI. The V segment lost 5 bases and the J segment 3 bases; nucleotides outside the gene matches: 0. CDR3 in amino acids: CASSGQGANQPQHF. The CDR3 nucleotides are TGTGCCAGCAGTGGACAGGGGGCCAATCAGCCCCAGCATTTT.

The J gene is TRBJ2-5, the V gene TRBV5-1; a weak D match, TRBD1 (6 bases). This CDR3 is built from 14 residues. The germline gives CDR1 SGHRS, CDR2 YFSETQ. Trimming pared 5 bases from V and 1 base from J, leaving 12 bases between. CDR3 protein: CASSKGGPQETQYF. DNA for the CDR3: TGCGCCAGCAGTAAAGGGGGACCCCAAGAGACCCAGTACTTC.

The rearrangement joins TRBV5-1 to TRBJ2-2, with a weak D call TRBD2 (6 bases). The CDR3 extends over 14 amino acids. Trimming stripped 4 bases from V and 7 bases from J, with 14 bases between. CDR1 and CDR2 (germline): SGHRS, YFSETQ. CDR3 coding DNA: TGCGCCAGCAGCATCTCCTTGCGGGGCGGGGAGCTGTTTTTT. Protein: CASSISLRGGELFF.

Points on this clone: The same CDR3 arises from other DNA sequences in this sample as well. The V gene is TRBV18, the J gene TRBJ2-5; a weak D match, TRBD2 (5 bases). The V and J ends lost 2 bases and 4 bases respectively, with 5 bases between them. The germline gives CDR1 KGHSH, CDR2 LQKENI. The CDR3 covers 12 residues. The CDR3 sequence is CASSPGGETQYF. The CDR3 DNA reads TGTGCCAGCTCACCAGGAGGAGAGACCCAGTACTTC.

This clone was seen just once. This sequence joins TRBV4-2 and TRBJ2-5; 12 bases fit TRBD2. Germline V gives CDR1 LGHNA, CDR2 YNFKEQ. The CDR3 sequence is 17 residues long. Trimming took 4 bases from V and 1 from J; bases not matched to a gene: 7. The DNA of the CDR3 is TGTGCCAGCAGCCCCATGCAACTAGCGGGAGGCCAAGAGACCCAGTACTTC. Protein product: CASSPMQLAGGQETQYF.

This clone occurred once. The rearrangement uses TRBV4-1 and TRBJ1-2; no clear D gene. Trimming cost V 4 bases and J 6 bases, with 36 bases left between them. The germline gives CDR1 MGHRA, CDR2 YSYEKL. This CDR3 has 21 residues. CDR3 sequence: CASSLIAGGYGGVTNQNGYTF. The CDR3 DNA sequence: TGCGCCAGCAGCCTCATCGCGGGTGGTTATGGTGGTGTAACAAATCAAAATGGCTACACCTTC.

The chain joins TRBV5-1 to TRBJ2-2; no clear D. Germline-derived CDR1 and CDR2 are SGHRS and YFSETQ. The germline V and J ends were trimmed by 3 bases and 3 bases, with 12 bases remaining between them. The CDR3 covers 15 residues. CDR3 in DNA: TGCGCCAGCAGCTCCTCGGACGGCCACACCGGGGAGCTGTTTTTT. Translated: CASSSSDGHTGELFF.

Concerning this clone itself: The sample holds other DNA sequences that translate to the same CDR3. The V gene is TRBV7-9, the J gene TRBJ1-1; D remains ambiguous. The germline V gene encodes CDR1 SEHNR and CDR2 FQNEAQ (reference sequence). The V end was cut by 3 bases, the J end by 5 bases, with 7 bases between. This CDR3 has 12 residues. The CDR3 nucleotides read TGTGCCAGCAGCTTCTCGGGGACTGAAGCTTTCTTT. Translation: CASSFSGTEAFF. Based on the CDR3 plus reference TRBV7-9 and TRBJ1-1, the full variable domain is DTGVSQNPRHKITKRGQNVTFRCDPISEHNRLYWYRQTLGQGPEFLTYFQNEAQLEKSRLLSDRFSAERPKGSFSTLEIQRTEQGDSAMYLCASSFSGTEAFFGQGTRLTVV.

The sample holds one count of this clone. In the same sample, other DNA sequences code for this CDR3. The V call is TRBV18, the J call TRBJ2-3; D gene ambiguous. Trimming removed 2 bases at V and 6 bases at J, with 6 bases between. Germline values: CDR1 KGHSH, CDR2 LQKENI. CDR3 length equals 12 residues. CDR3 in amino acids: CASSPRLDTQYF. As DNA, the CDR3 is TGTGCCAGCTCACCAAGGTTGGATACGCAGTATTTT.

The J gene is TRBJ2-1, the V gene TRBV7-9; TRBD1 matches at 7 bases. The CDR3 contains 17 residues. V was clipped by 5 bases and J by 5 bases; unmatched bases: 15. CDR1 SEHNR and CDR2 FQNEAQ come from the germline V gene (reference sequence). This CDR3 reads CASSARALRDRHNEQFF. CDR3 sequence (DNA): TGTGCCAGCAGCGCTAGGGCTCTAAGGGACAGACACAATGAGCAGTTCTTC.

V and J are TRBV15 and TRBJ2-7, with D possibly being TRBD1 (6 bases). V lost 0 bases and J lost 3, with 12 bases in between. Germline V gene data show CDR1 as LNHNV and CDR2 as YYDKDF (reference sequence). The CDR3 spans 15 residues. The CDR3 is CATSREWTANYEQYF. CDR3 sequence (DNA): TGTGCCACCAGCAGAGAGTGGACAGCCAACTACGAGCAGTACTTC.